This is a list of T cell receptor beta chains from one sample in a study of T cells in Graves' hyperthyroidism and ophthalmopathy. TCRdb redid the calling of the multiplex PCR reads with MiXCR, one entry per CDR3 protein. Of more than 450,000 distinct CDR3 sequences detected, approximately 14% appear once; the ten largest clones hold approximately 15%. The sample consisted of blood. Receptors were obtained from a woman between 40 and 50 years old with Graves' hyperthyroidism. CDR3s include the opening cysteine and the closing phenylalanine or tryptophan. The D gene is left open where the match is weak. Not all rows give a size; the values are once, few, many and, for expanded clones, a class.

v_call	j_call	d_call	clone_size	cdr3_nt	cdr3_aa
TRBV5-1	TRBJ2-7	.	many	TGCGCCAGCAGCGGGGGCGCATACGAGCAGTACTTC	CASSGGAYEQYF
TRBV7-8	TRBJ2-7	.	many	TGTGCCAGCAGAACCGGGGGAGCCTCCTACGAGCAGTACTTC	CASRTGGASYEQYF
TRBV25-1	TRBJ2-7	.	many	TGTGCCAGCAGTGAATATTCAGTTTCCTACGAGCAGTACTTC	CASSEYSVSYEQYF
TRBV20-1	TRBJ2-7	.	many	TGCAGTGCTGAATCCGGTGGCTCCTACGAGCAGTACTTC	CSAESGGSYEQYF
TRBV10-3	TRBJ1-2	.	.	TGTGCCATCAGAACAGGGTTCTATGGCTACACCTTC	CAIRTGFYGYTF
TRBV3-1	TRBJ1-6	.	.	TGTGCCAGCAGCCAAGCTCCATTTAATTCACCCCTCCACTTT	CASSQAPFNSPLHF
TRBV27	TRBJ2-5	.	many	TGTGCCAGCAGTTCCTGGGGACAGGGGGCGCGTAATAGCGGGAGGGCCCAGGTTGGAGAGACCCAGTACTTC	CASSSWGQGARNSGRAQVGETQYF
TRBV28	TRBJ2-3	.	many	TGTGCCAGCAGTTTCGTTCGCACAGATACGCAGTATTTT	CASSFVRTDTQYF
TRBV20-1	TRBJ2-7	.	.	TGCAGTGCTAGAGATTCGGCCCTCGATAGCTACGAGCAGTACTTC	CSARDSALDSYEQYF
TRBV11-1	TRBJ1-1	.	many	TGTGCCAGCAGCCCCCAACAAGGCAGCGTGGCTATAGCTTTCTTT	CASSPQQGSVAIAFF
TRBV3-1	TRBJ2-3	TRBD2	.	TGTGCCAGCAGCCAGGACGCGGGAGGGCCGACAGATACGCAGTATTTT	CASSQDAGGPTDTQYF
TRBV12-3/TRBV12-4	TRBJ2-1	.	.	TGTGCCAGCAGTTTTGCCCGTGGAGGGTATGAGCAGTTCTTC	CASSFARGGYEQFF
TRBV18	TRBJ1-2	.	many	TGTGCCAGCTCACCGGGCGCTCTCTATGGCTACACCTTC	CASSPGALYGYTF
TRBV30	TRBJ1-5	.	.	TGTGCCTGGAGTGGAGGAAAGGGACGGCCCCAGCATTTT	CAWSGGKGRPQHF
TRBV28	TRBJ2-7	.	many	TGTGCCAGCACCCGGTCCCTATCCTACGAGCAGTACTTC	CASTRSLSYEQYF
TRBV6-4	TRBJ1-2	.	.	TGTGCCAGCAGTGACTCGATCGGGGGCTCGGGCTATGGCTACACCTTC	CASSDSIGGSGYGYTF
TRBV6-1	TRBJ1-5	.	few	TGTGCCAGCAGCCCAGGGGAAGGGATCAATCAGCCCCAGCATTTT	CASSPGEGINQPQHF
TRBV25-1	TRBJ1-3	.	few	TGTGCCAGCAGTTCCAGAGGGACGAACTCTGGAAACACCATATATTTT	CASSSRGTNSGNTIYF
TRBV7-6	TRBJ2-3	TRBD2	few	TGTGCCAGCAGCTTAGCAGGAGGGACTAGCGGGAGAGACACAGATACGCAGTATTTT	CASSLAGGTSGRDTDTQYF
TRBV29-1	TRBJ2-7	TRBD2	many	TGCAGCGTCAGGGAGGGGAGCTCCTACGAGCAGTACTTC	CSVREGSSYEQYF
TRBV19	TRBJ2-5	TRBD2	few	TGTGCCAGTAGTAATAGCGGGGGAGTGGCTGGAGAGACCCAGTACTTC	CASSNSGGVAGETQYF
TRBV30	TRBJ2-3	.	many	TGTGCCTGGAGGCGGACGGGGCGGCCAAGCACAGATACGCAGTATTTT	CAWRRTGRPSTDTQYF
TRBV5-1	TRBJ2-3	TRBD2	many	TGCGCCAGCAGCTTGGCACTAGCGGGCTTCACAGATACGCAGTATTTT	CASSLALAGFTDTQYF
TRBV2	TRBJ1-3	.	many	TGTGCCAGCAGTGGTAGTTTATCTGGAAACACCATATATTTT	CASSGSLSGNTIYF
TRBV12-3/TRBV12-4	TRBJ2-2	.	.	TGTGCCAGCAGTTTATCCGCAGGGGTAGGCGGGGAGCTGTTTTTT	CASSLSAGVGGELFF
TRBV5-1	TRBJ1-1	.	many	TGCGCCAGCAGCCCGCTTCCAGGTTACACTGAAGCTTTCTTT	CASSPLPGYTEAFF
TRBV5-5	TRBJ1-2	TRBD1	few	TGTGCCAGCAGCTTATATGCACGGGACAGGGAGGGCTACACCTTC	CASSLYARDREGYTF
TRBV9	TRBJ2-7	.	.	TGTGCCAGCAGCGCGGGACCGGGGGGCGGTTTCTACGAGCAGTACTTC	CASSAGPGGGFYEQYF
TRBV7-8	TRBJ2-7	TRBD1	many	TGTGCCAGCAGCTTGAGAGGGACAGCCTACGAGCAGTACTTC	CASSLRGTAYEQYF
TRBV6-2/TRBV6-3	TRBJ2-7	.	many	TGTGCCAGCAGTTACCCCAATCGCGAGCAGTACTTC	CASSYPNREQYF
TRBV6-1	TRBJ2-7	TRBD1	many	TGTGCCAGCAGTGGGACAGGGGGCTCCCCCTGGTACGAGCAGTACTTC	CASSGTGGSPWYEQYF
TRBV4-2	TRBJ2-3	TRBD1	many	TGTGCCAGCAGCCCGGTGGGACAGGAAAGCACAGATACGCAGTATTTT	CASSPVGQESTDTQYF
TRBV20-1	TRBJ2-5	.	many	TGCAGTGCTAGAGACGGAAGCCCAGGAGAGACCCAGTACTTC	CSARDGSPGETQYF
TRBV18	TRBJ2-2	.	many	TGTGCCAGCTCGCTACAAGAGGGGGGCACCGGGGAGCTGTTTTTT	CASSLQEGGTGELFF
TRBV28	TRBJ1-6	TRBD1	many	TGTGCCAGCAGTCCAGGACAGGGGGCTTCACCCCTCCACTTT	CASSPGQGASPLHF
TRBV4-3	TRBJ2-6	TRBD1	.	TGCGCCAGCAGCCAAGAGGGGGGACAGGGGACCTCTGGGGCCAACGTCCTGACTTTC	CASSQEGGQGTSGANVLTF
TRBV18	TRBJ2-1	.	.	TGTGCCAGCTCACCGTATTTGGGCTCAGGGTCCCTCTACAATGAGCAGTTCTTC	CASSPYLGSGSLYNEQFF
TRBV3-1	TRBJ2-3	.	many	TGTGCCAGCAGCCCTTCCGGGGCAGGTACGCAGTATTTT	CASSPSGAGTQYF
TRBV5-1	TRBJ1-2	.	many	TGCGCCAGCAGCTTGGAATTTGTCGGGGGAGCGGCCTATGGCTACACCTTC	CASSLEFVGGAAYGYTF